The subject of this entry is one T cell receptor (beta chain). Between the trimmed V and J ends, which lost 4 bases and 6 bases, there was a span of 15 bases. The CDR3 length is 14 residues. From germline, CDR1 is SGHAT and CDR2 FQDESV (reference sequence). The sample originates from a study of blood T cells in healthy people across ages. Primers used in a second PCR of about 7 to 11 cycles were a sample-barcoded 5' primer and a J-beta primer mix. TCRdb called the 5' RACE reads again in MiXCR, with one record for every CDR3 protein. The sample shows 1,500,000 or so distinct CDR3 sequences, around 59% of them seen only once.

The TCR was taken from a man between 18 and 35 years old in good health. This sequence joins TRBV11-1 and TRBJ1-1; D is unresolved. What was sequenced was blood. CDR3 region: CASSSPKNSAEAFF. CDR3 nucleotides: TGTGCCAGCAGCTCCCCGAAGAACAGCGCTGAAGCTTTCTTT.